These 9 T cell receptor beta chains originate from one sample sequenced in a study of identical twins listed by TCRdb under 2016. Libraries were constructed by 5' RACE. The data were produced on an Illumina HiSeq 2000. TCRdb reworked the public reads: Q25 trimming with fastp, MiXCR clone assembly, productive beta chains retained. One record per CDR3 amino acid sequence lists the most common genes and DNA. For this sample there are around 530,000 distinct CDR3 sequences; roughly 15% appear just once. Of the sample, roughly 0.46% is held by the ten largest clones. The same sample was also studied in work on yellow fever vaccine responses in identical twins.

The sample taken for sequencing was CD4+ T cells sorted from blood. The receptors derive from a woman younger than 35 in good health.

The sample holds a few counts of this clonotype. This CDR3 reads CASSQPAGTSGNIQYF. Written as DNA, the CDR3 is TGCGCCAGCAGCCAACCCGCCGGGACTAGCGGTAACATTCAGTACTTC. The chain combines TRBV4-1 with TRBJ2-4, with 11 bases matching TRBD2. CDR3 size: 16 residues. The J segment lost 7 bases and the V segment lost 2 bases, leaving 7 bases of the junction unmatched. Germline CDR1 MGHRA, CDR2 YSYEKL.

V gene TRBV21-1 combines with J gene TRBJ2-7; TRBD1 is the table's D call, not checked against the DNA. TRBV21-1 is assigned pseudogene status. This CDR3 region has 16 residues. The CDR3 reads CASSTPTGTPSYEQYV. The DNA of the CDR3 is TGTGCCAGCAGCACACCGACAGGGACCCCCTCCTACGAGCAGTACGTC.

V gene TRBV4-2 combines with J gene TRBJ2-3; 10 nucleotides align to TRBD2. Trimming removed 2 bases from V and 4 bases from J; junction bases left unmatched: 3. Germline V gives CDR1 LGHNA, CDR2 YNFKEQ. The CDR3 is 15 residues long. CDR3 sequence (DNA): TGTGCCAGCAGCCAACCTAGCGGGGGTGCAGATACGCAGTATTTT. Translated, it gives CASSQPSGGADTQYF.

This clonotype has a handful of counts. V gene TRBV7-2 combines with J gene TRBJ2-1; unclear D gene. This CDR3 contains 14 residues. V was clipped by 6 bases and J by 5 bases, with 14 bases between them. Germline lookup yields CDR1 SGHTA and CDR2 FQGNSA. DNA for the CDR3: TGTGCCAGCAGTTCTTTAGCATTGGACAATGAGCAGTTCTTC. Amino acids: CASSSLALDNEQFF.

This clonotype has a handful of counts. This chain's CDR3 is CASSQYGTGKETQYF. In nucleotides, the CDR3 is TGCGCCAGCAGCCAATACGGGACAGGGAAAGAGACCCAGTACTTC. The chain recombines TRBV4-1 with TRBJ2-5; 9 bases map to TRBD1. This CDR3 has 15 residues. Unmatched junction bases numbered 4, after V lost 2 bases and J lost 3 bases. Looked up from germline, CDR1 is MGHRA and CDR2 is YSYEKL.

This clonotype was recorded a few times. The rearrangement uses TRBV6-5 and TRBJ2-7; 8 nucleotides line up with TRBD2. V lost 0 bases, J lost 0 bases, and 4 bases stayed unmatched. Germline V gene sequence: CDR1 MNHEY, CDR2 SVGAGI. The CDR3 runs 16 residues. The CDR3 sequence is CASSYSRLANSYEQYF. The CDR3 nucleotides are TGTGCCAGCAGTTACTCCCGACTAGCGAACTCCTACGAGCAGTACTTC.

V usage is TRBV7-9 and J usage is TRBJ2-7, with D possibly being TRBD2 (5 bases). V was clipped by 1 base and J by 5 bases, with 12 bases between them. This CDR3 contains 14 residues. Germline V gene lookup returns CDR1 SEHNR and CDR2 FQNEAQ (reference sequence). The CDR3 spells CASSLERDFHEQYF. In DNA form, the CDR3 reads TGTGCCAGCAGCTTAGAACGGGATTTCCACGAGCAGTACTTC.

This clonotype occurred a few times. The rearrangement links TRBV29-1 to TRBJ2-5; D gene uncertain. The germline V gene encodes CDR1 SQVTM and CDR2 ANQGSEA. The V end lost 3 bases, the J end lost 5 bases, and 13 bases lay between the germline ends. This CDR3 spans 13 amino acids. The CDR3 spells CSVDLGSWETQYF. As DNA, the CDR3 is TGCAGCGTTGATCTAGGCAGTTGGGAGACCCAGTACTTC.

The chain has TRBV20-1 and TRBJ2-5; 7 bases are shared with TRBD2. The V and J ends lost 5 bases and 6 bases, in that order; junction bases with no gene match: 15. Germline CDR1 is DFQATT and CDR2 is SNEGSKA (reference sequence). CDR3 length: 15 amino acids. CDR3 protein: CSALPTSWSGQTQYF. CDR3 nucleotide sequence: TGCAGTGCTCTCCCGACTAGCTGGTCGGGTCAGACCCAGTACTTC.